This entry lists 17 T cell receptor beta chains sequenced from one sample in a study of control samples from healthy donors and cancer patients. Using immunoSEQ multiplex PCR, the repertoire was profiled, and TCRdb retains in-frame clones only, with some absent. The sample lists some 74,000 clones; 94% were seen once. The sequenced material came from blood. Receptors originate from a woman aged 25-40 years in good health.

V and J are TRBV18 and TRBJ1-6; the D gene is possibly TRBD1 (5 bases). Trimming removed 3 bases from V and 3 bases from J, with 9 bases in between. Germline CDR1 and CDR2: KGHSH and LQKENI. The CDR3 is 15 residues long. This CDR3 is CASSPSDNYNSPLHF. The CDR3 DNA sequence: TGTGCCAGCTCACCGTCGGACAACTATAATTCACCCCTCCACTTT.

This sequence joins TRBV12-3 or TRBV12-4 and TRBJ1-5; D is possibly TRBD1 (5 bases). V was trimmed by 3 bases and J by 12 bases, leaving 15 bases between them. This CDR3 spans 13 amino acids. The CDR3 loop is CASSFIGQGHQHF. In nucleotides, the CDR3 is TGTGCCAGCAGTTTTATCGGTCAGGGTCACCAGCATTTT.

This sequence joins TRBV6-6 and TRBJ1-5; no reliable D call. V was shortened by 6 bases and J by 4 bases, with 16 bases between the two germline ends. CDR3 length equals 15 residues. Germline V lookup: CDR1 MNHNY, CDR2 SVGAGI (reference sequence). CDR3 protein: CASSPDYLGNQPQHF. The CDR3 DNA is TGTGCCAGCAGCCCCGACTACTTGGGTAATCAGCCCCAGCATTTT.

The chain joins TRBV9 to TRBJ1-1; no reliable D call. Trimming stripped 4 bases from V and 4 bases from J, with 11 bases between. The CDR3 covers 13 residues. Germline CDR1 SGDLS, CDR2 YYNGEE. Here the CDR3 DNA reads TGTGCCAGCAGCCCGCCTCGGACCACTGAAGCTTTCTTT. It codes for CASSPPRTTEAFF.

The chain joins TRBV5-1 to TRBJ1-1; D is unresolved. Germline values: CDR1 SGHRS, CDR2 YFSETQ. The CDR3 covers 14 residues. Trimming shortened V by 4 bases and J by 3 bases, and 13 bases separated the two germline ends. The CDR3 spells CASSTDGAHTEAFF. The DNA of the CDR3 is TGCGCCAGCAGCACCGACGGAGCTCACACTGAAGCTTTCTTT.

V gene TRBV9 combines with J gene TRBJ1-2; 8 nucleotides line up with TRBD1. This CDR3 comprises 13 residues. With V trimmed by 1 base and J by 7 bases, 3 bases remained unmatched. Germline V lookup: CDR1 SGDLS, CDR2 YYNGEE. CDR3 sequence: CASSVSGGGGYTF. CDR3 nucleotides: TGTGCCAGCAGCGTATCAGGGGGCGGTGGCTACACCTTC.

The rearrangement links TRBV7-2 to TRBJ2-2; D is possibly TRBD1 (5 bases). V lost 5 bases and J 10 bases, leaving 23 bases between the germline ends. The germline CDR1 and CDR2 sequences are SGHTA and FQGNSA. The CDR3 sequence is 16 residues long. The DNA of the CDR3 is TGTGCCAGCAGCCCTGGAAGGAGACAGCGATTGAAGGAGCTGTTTTTT. It codes for CASSPGRRQRLKELFF. Using reference TRBV7-2 and TRBJ2-2 for the parts outside the CDR3, the full variable domain is GAGVSQSPSNKVTEKGKDVELRCDPISGHTALYWYRQSLGQGLEFLIYFQGNSAPDKSGLPSDRFSAERTGGSVSTLTIQRTQQEDSAVYLCASSPGRRQRLKELFFGEGSRLTVL.

The chain recombines TRBV7-9 with TRBJ2-3; D is unclear. CDR1 and CDR2 from the germline V gene are SEHNR and FQNEAQ (reference sequence). This CDR3 spans 17 amino acids. V shed 5 bases and J shed 1 base, with 19 bases lying between them. The CDR3 coding sequence is TGTGCCAGCAGCCCCCCCTTTGGAAAGTCTGGCACAGATACGCAGTATTTT. Protein product: CASSPPFGKSGTDTQYF.

The V gene is TRBV5-4, the J gene TRBJ2-5; TRBD2 matches 8 bases. The CDR3 has 14 residues. Losses at the gene ends were 4 bases for V and 4 bases for J; bases not matched to a gene: 6. Germline V gene lookup returns CDR1 SGHNT and CDR2 YYREEE (reference sequence). The CDR3 sequence is CASSINGGVETQYF. The CDR3 nucleotides read TGTGCCAGCAGCATAAACGGGGGGGTAGAGACCCAGTACTTC.

The gene calls are TRBV3-1 (or the pseudogene TRBV3-2) and TRBJ1-3; D is perhaps TRBD1 (5 bases). V lost 5 bases to trimming and J lost 8 bases, with 16 bases between them. Germline V gene data show CDR1 as LGHDT and CDR2 as YNNKEL (reference sequence). The CDR3 loop spans 14 amino acids. The CDR3 is CASSETSGLHTIYF. The CDR3 region has the DNA TGTGCCAGCAGCGAAACTTCAGGGTTACACACCATATATTTT.

A single count supports this clone. The rearrangement joins TRBV4-1 to TRBJ2-1; D may be TRBD1 (5 bases). The CDR3 totals 13 residues. With 5 bases removed from V and 5 bases from J, the gap between germline ends came to 10 bases. Per germline, CDR1 MGHRA and CDR2 YSYEKL. CDR3 loop: CASSYRQNNEQFF. DNA for the CDR3: TGCGCCAGCAGCTACCGACAGAACAATGAGCAGTTCTTC.

This chain joins TRBV5-1 and TRBJ1-4; 8 nucleotides align to TRBD1. This CDR3 region has 16 residues. CDR1 and CDR2 (germline): SGHRS, YFSETQ. The J segment lost 7 bases and the V segment lost 0 bases, leaving 8 bases of the junction unmatched. CDR3 bases: TGCGCCAGCAGCTTGGCTGGACAGGGAGGAAGTGAAAAACTGTTTTTT. Translation gives CASSLAGQGGSEKLFF.

The chain joins TRBV3-1 (or the pseudogene TRBV3-2) to TRBJ2-4; no reliable D call. The germline CDR1 and CDR2 sequences are LGHDT and YNNKEL (reference sequence). Trimming cost V 0 bases and J 7 bases, with 10 bases left between them. The CDR3 totals 14 residues. The chain's CDR3 is CASSQDRRVNIQYF. Here the CDR3 DNA reads TGTGCCAGCAGCCAAGATCGAAGGGTGAACATTCAGTACTTC.

V usage is TRBV30 and J usage is TRBJ1-6; D remains unclear. V was clipped by 0 bases and J by 8 bases, with 14 bases between them. The CDR3 totals 15 residues. Per germline, CDR1 GTSNPN and CDR2 SVGIG (reference sequence). The CDR3 protein is CAWSVRIEGYSPLHF. The CDR3 nucleotides are TGTGCCTGGAGTGTGCGCATCGAAGGTTATTCACCCCTCCACTTT.

The chain combines TRBV11-3 with TRBJ2-6, with D uncertain. The CDR3 covers 20 residues. V was pared by 0 bases and J by 0 bases, with 18 bases between. Germline assignment: CDR1 SGHNT and CDR2 YENEEA. The CDR3 region is CASSLEGRLMVVSGANVLTF. Here the CDR3 DNA reads TGTGCCAGCAGCTTAGAGGGAAGGCTAATGGTCGTCTCTGGGGCCAACGTCCTGACTTTC.

The chain is built from TRBV10-1 and TRBJ1-1, with unresolved D. V was pared by 1 base and J by 10 bases, with 13 bases between. The CDR3 length is 13 residues. Per the germline V gene, CDR1 is WNHNN and CDR2 is SYGVQD (reference sequence). CDR3 region: CASSELFANSAFF. CDR3 bases: TGCGCCAGCAGTGAGTTATTTGCCAACTCAGCTTTCTTT.

The gene calls are TRBV6-6 and TRBJ1-5, with D hard to call. Germline V gene sequence: CDR1 MNHNY, CDR2 SVGAGI (reference sequence). The CDR3 consists of 13 residues. V was cut by 5 bases and J by 0 bases, with 5 bases left in between. CDR3 protein: CASSKDSNQPQHF. CDR3 nucleotide sequence: TGTGCCAGCAGTAAAGATAGCAATCAGCCCCAGCATTTT.